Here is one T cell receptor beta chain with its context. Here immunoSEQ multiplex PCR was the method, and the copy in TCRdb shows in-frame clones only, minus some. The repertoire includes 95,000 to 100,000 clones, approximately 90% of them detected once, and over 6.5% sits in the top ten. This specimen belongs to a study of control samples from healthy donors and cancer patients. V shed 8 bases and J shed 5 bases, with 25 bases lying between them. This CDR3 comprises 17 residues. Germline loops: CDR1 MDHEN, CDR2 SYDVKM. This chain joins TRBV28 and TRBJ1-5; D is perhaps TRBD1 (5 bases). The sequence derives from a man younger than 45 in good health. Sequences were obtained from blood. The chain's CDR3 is CASEGRGAAAYYQPQHF. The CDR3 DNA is TGTGCCAGCGAGGGCAGAGGGGCGGCCGCTTATTATCAGCCCCAGCATTTT.